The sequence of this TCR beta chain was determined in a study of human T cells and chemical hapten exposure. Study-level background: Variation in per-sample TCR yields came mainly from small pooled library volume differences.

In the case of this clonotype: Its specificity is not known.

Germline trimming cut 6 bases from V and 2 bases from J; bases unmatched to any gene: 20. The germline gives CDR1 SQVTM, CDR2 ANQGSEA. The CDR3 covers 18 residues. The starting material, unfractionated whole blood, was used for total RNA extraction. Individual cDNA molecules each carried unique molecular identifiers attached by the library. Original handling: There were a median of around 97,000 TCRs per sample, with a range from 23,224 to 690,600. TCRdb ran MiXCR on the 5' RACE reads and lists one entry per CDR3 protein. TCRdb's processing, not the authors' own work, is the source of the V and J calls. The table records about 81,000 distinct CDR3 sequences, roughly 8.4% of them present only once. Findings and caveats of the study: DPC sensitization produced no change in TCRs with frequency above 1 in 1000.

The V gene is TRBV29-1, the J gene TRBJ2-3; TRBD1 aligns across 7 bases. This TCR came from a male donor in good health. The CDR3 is CSVESGGTGESVTDTQYF. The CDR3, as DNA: TGCAGCGTCGAAAGTGGGGGAACAGGGGAATCGGTCACAGATACGCAGTATTTT.